What follows are 6 T cell receptor beta chains derived from one specimen sequenced in a study of blood T cell repertoires in COVID-19. TCRdb keeps only in-frame clones here, not all; method: immunoSEQ multiplex PCR. The sample lists roughly 80,000 clones, roughly 80% occurring once. The specimen sequenced was peripheral blood. These receptor sequences come from a human donor in a cohort sampled during active COVID-19.

This chain connects TRBV28 to TRBJ2-7, with D hard to call. The length of the CDR3 is 17 residues. With 4 bases removed from V and 2 bases from J, the gap between germline ends came to 21 bases. Germline CDR1 and CDR2: MDHEN and SYDVKM. As DNA, the CDR3 is TGTGCCAGCAGTTCTTCCGGGTCCCCCTTTTCCCCCTACGAGCAGTACTTC. Protein sequence: CASSSSGSPFSPYEQYF.

The rearrangement uses TRBV12-3 or TRBV12-4 and TRBJ2-7, with D perhaps TRBD2 (5 bases). V gave up 3 bases and J gave up 2 bases, with 8 bases separating them. The CDR3 has 13 residues. The CDR3 loop reads CASSLWGAYEQYF. CDR3 DNA: TGTGCCAGCAGTTTGTGGGGAGCCTACGAGCAGTACTTC.

The chain employs TRBV27 and TRBJ1-2, with 8 nucleotides matching TRBD1. Germline V gene sequence: CDR1 MNHEY, CDR2 SMNVEV (reference sequence). CDR3 length: 15 amino acids. After removal of 4 bases from V and 6 bases from J, the junction contained 10 bases not matched to a gene. For the CDR3, the DNA is TGTGCCAGCAGTTCCCTCCGGGACAGGCCCGATGGCTACACCTTC. Translating gives CASSSLRDRPDGYTF.

The V gene is TRBV29-1, the J gene TRBJ1-2; 9 nucleotides match TRBD1. The germline CDR1 and CDR2 sequences are SQVTM and ANQGSEA. The ends lost 6 bases at V and 6 bases at J; junction bases unmatched: 14. This CDR3 region has 15 residues. The CDR3 here is CSVLGARDRENGYTF. The CDR3 DNA reads TGCAGCGTGCTGGGGGCCCGGGACAGGGAAAATGGCTACACCTTC. Based on the CDR3 plus reference TRBV29-1 and TRBJ1-2, the full variable domain is SAVISQKPSRDICQRGTSLTIQCQVDSQVTMMFWYRQQPGQSLTLIATANQGSEATYESGFVIDKFPISRPNLTFSTLTVSNMSPEDSSIYLCSVLGARDRENGYTFGSGTRLTVV.

The rearrangement links TRBV3-1 (or the pseudogene TRBV3-2) to TRBJ2-5; TRBD2 agrees at 14 bases. CDR3 length: 13 residues. Germline lookup yields CDR1 LGHDT and CDR2 YNNKEL (reference sequence). V lost 10 bases to trimming and J lost 4 bases; unmatched junction nucleotides: 2. CDR3 bases: TGTGCCACTGGGACTAGCGGGGGAGAGACCCAGTACTTC. Residues: CATGTSGGETQYF.

The V call is TRBV7-9, the J call TRBJ2-3; 12 bases fit TRBD2. Germline values: CDR1 SEHNR, CDR2 FQNEAQ (reference sequence). There are 17 residues in the CDR3. The J segment lost 0 bases and the V segment lost 5 bases, leaving 6 bases of the junction unmatched. In DNA, the CDR3 is TGTGCCAGCAGCCCTAGGACTAGCGGGGCTAGCACAGATACGCAGTATTTT. This sequence encodes CASSPRTSGASTDTQYF.